This T cell receptor (beta chain) was found in a study of blood T cell repertoires in COVID-19. The V end was cut by 7 bases, the J end by 0 bases, with 18 bases between. Germline V gene sequence: CDR1 MNHEY, CDR2 SVGEGT. This CDR3 is 16 amino acids long. Assay used: immunoSEQ multiplex PCR; TCRdb lists only in-frame clones, some missing. The sample carries 200,000 to 250,000 clones, about nine tenths recorded once. The sample comprised PBMCs or T cells enriched from blood (not recorded which). The chain links TRBV6-2 or TRBV6-3 to TRBJ1-1; D remains unclear. The source of this sequence is a woman aged 40-49 years with acute COVID-19. CDR3 DNA: TGTGCCAGCAACCCTTCCCGAGGGCAGTTGAACACTGAAGCTTTCTTT. This translates into CASNPSRGQLNTEAFF.